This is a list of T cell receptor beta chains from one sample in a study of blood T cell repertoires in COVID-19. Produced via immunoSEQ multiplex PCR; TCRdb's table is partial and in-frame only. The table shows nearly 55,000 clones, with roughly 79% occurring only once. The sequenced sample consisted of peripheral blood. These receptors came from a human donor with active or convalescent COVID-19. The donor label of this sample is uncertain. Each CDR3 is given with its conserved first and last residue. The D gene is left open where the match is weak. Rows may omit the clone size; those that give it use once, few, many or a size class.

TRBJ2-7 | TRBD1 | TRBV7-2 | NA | CASSSDRGLGEQYF | TGTGCCAGCAGCTCGGACAGGGGGCTTGGTGAGCAGTACTTC
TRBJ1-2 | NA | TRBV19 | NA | CASTSWGDTNYGYTF | TGTGCCAGTACTTCTTGGGGAGACACGAACTATGGCTACACCTTC
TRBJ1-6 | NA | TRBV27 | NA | CASSLLVQGSSPLHF | TGTGCCAGCAGTTTATTAGTCCAGGGCTCATCACCCCTCCACTTT
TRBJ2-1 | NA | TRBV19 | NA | CASSIVRGSSTRSNEQFF | TGTGCCAGTAGTATAGTGCGGGGCAGCAGCACTCGGAGCAATGAGCAGTTCTTC
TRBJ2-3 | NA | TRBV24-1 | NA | CATSDFSSQGSDTQYF | TGTGCCACCAGTGATTTTTCTAGCCAAGGGTCAGATACGCAGTATTTT
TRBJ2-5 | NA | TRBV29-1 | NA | CSVAVGGQETQYF | TGCAGCGTTGCCGTGGGAGGACAAGAGACCCAGTACTTC
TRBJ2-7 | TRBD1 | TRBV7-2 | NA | CASSARQGAYEQYF | TGTGCCAGCAGCGCTCGACAGGGAGCCTACGAGCAGTACTTC
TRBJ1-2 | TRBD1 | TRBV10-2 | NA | CASSEYDRDGYTF | TGCGCCAGCAGTGAGTACGACAGGGACGGCTACACCTTC
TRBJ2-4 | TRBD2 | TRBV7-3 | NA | CASSPGEAGGIQYF | TGTGCCAGCTCTCCTGGGGAGGCGGGGGGCATTCAGTACTTC
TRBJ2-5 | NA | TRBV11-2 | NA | CATLGAETQYF | TGTGCCACCCTAGGGGCAGAGACCCAGTACTTC
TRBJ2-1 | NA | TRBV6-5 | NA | CASSYVSGPSYNEQFF | TGTGCCAGCAGTTACGTCAGCGGACCCTCCTACAATGAGCAGTTCTTC
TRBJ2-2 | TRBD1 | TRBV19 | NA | CATTTGTGGTGELFF | TGTGCCACCACGACCGGGACAGGGGGCACCGGGGAGCTGTTTTTT
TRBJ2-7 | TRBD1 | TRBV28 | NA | CASAIPRDRGREQYF | TGTGCCAGCGCGATACCCCGGGACAGGGGGCGTGAGCAGTACTTC
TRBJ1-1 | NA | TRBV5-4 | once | CASSQYSGPEAFF | TGTGCCAGCAGTCAATACTCAGGGCCCGAAGCTTTCTTT
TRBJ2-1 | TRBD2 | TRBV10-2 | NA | CASSDRGGREALDYNEQFF | TGCGCCAGCAGTGACCGGGGCGGGCGGGAGGCCCTCGACTACAATGAGCAGTTCTTC
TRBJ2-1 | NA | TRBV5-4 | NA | CASSPFISSRDNEQFF | TGTGCCAGCAGCCCTTTTATCTCGTCTCGGGACAATGAGCAGTTCTTC
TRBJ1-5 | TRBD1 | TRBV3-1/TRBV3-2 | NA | CASSPTGQGGRQPQHF | TGTGCCAGCAGCCCCACCGGCCAGGGGGGCCGACAGCCCCAGCATTTT
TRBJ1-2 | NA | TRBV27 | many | CASSLSGSQGRSNYGYTF | TGTGCCAGCAGTTTATCGGGGTCACAGGGTAGATCTAACTATGGCTACACCTTC
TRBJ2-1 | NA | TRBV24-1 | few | CATSGGPGDEQFF | TGTGCCACCAGTGGAGGGCCTGGCGATGAGCAGTTCTTC
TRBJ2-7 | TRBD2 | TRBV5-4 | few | CASSASSGYSYEQYF | TGTGCCAGCAGCGCGTCTAGCGGTTACTCCTACGAGCAGTACTTC
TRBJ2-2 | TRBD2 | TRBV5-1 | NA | CASSATSGNTGELFF | TGCGCCAGCAGCGCTACTAGCGGCAACACCGGGGAGCTGTTTTTT
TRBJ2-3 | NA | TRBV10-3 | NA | CAISGGVEDTQYF | TGTGCCATCAGTGGAGGTGTTGAAGATACGCAGTATTTT